The source of this T cell receptor (beta chain) is a study of blood T cell repertoires in COVID-19. Note on this clone: The same CDR3 arises from other DNA sequences in this sample as well.

Only in-frame clones appear in the TCRdb table, and some are missing; sequencing was by immunoSEQ multiplex PCR. The repertoire holds over 200,000 clones, nearly 90% seen once, with 9.5% to 15% in the top ten. This CDR3 spans 15 amino acids. Per germline, CDR1 LNHDA and CDR2 SQIVND (reference sequence). J gave up 4 bases and V 4 bases, and 5 bases lay outside the gene matches. Sequences were obtained from peripheral blood. This TCR came from a woman in her late teens or twenties who had recovered from COVID-19. The V gene is TRBV19, the J gene TRBJ2-1; 9 bases line up with TRBD2. This CDR3 reads CASSTGLAVYNEQFF. The CDR3, as DNA: TGTGCCAGTAGTACGGGACTAGCAGTTTACAATGAGCAGTTCTTC.